A selection of T cell receptor beta chains follows, all from one sample in a study of T-cell reconstitution after alpha-beta-depleted transplantation in children. TCRdb passed the PCR reads through MiXCR, listing each CDR3 protein once. The table lists hundreds of thousands of distinct CDR3 sequences, around 13% of them singletons. Sample: PBMCs, taken before TCRalphabeta/CD19-depleted stem cell transplant. These receptors were collected from a girl aged 2 to 10 with congenital amegakaryocytic thrombocytopenia, due to receive a stem cell transplant. CDR3s include the opening cysteine and the closing phenylalanine or tryptophan. D genes are given only for firm matches. Some rows have no size entry. The others give once, few or many, or a class for an expanded clone.

D: TRBD2
J: TRBJ2-1
V: TRBV20-1
size: NA
CDR3: CSAEIAGRNEQFF
DNA: TGCAGTGCTGAGATAGCGGGGCGCAATGAGCAGTTCTTC

D: NA
J: TRBJ2-5
V: TRBV29-1
size: many
CDR3: CSATPGTQETQYF
DNA: TGCAGCGCCACTCCCGGGACTCAAGAGACCCAGTACTTC

D: NA
J: TRBJ2-3
V: TRBV7-9
size: few
CDR3: CASSFPPGSWGTDTQYF
DNA: TGTGCCAGCAGCTTCCCCCCCGGGAGTTGGGGCACAGATACGCAGTATTTT

D: TRBD2
J: TRBJ2-7
V: TRBV29-1
size: many
CDR3: CSVVLVGRELHEQYF
DNA: TGCAGCGTTGTTTTGGTTGGGCGGGAGCTACACGAGCAGTACTTC

D: NA
J: TRBJ2-2
V: TRBV30
size: NA
CDR3: CAWSSKNTGELFF
DNA: TGTGCCTGGAGCTCAAAGAACACCGGGGAGCTGTTTTTT

D: NA
J: TRBJ2-7
V: TRBV7-8
size: many
CDR3: CASSLATALPYEQYF
DNA: TGTGCCAGCAGCTTAGCGACGGCTCTTCCCTACGAGCAGTACTTC

D: TRBD1
J: TRBJ2-7
V: TRBV5-1
size: NA
CDR3: CASSWTSGTAIYEQYF
DNA: TGCGCCAGCAGCTGGACCTCCGGGACAGCAATCTACGAGCAGTACTTC

D: TRBD2
J: TRBJ2-2
V: TRBV7-8
size: NA
CDR3: CASSAAPGLAGDTGELFF
DNA: TGTGCCAGCAGCGCGGCGCCGGGGCTAGCGGGAGACACCGGGGAGCTGTTTTTT

D: NA
J: TRBJ2-3
V: TRBV7-6
size: many
CDR3: CASSPDFDAEPPLRPDTQYF
DNA: TGTGCCAGCAGCCCCGACTTCGACGCGGAACCACCCCTTCGGCCAGATACGCAGTATTTT

D: NA
J: TRBJ2-7
V: TRBV19
size: NA
CDR3: CASSPVWAASQTERLSEQYF
DNA: TGTGCCAGTAGTCCCGTTTGGGCGGCCTCGCAGACCGAGCGATTAAGCGAGCAGTACTTC

D: NA
J: TRBJ2-1
V: TRBV9
size: few
CDR3: CASSVESASYNEQFF
DNA: TGTGCCAGCAGCGTAGAAAGCGCCTCCTACAATGAGCAGTTCTTC

D: NA
J: TRBJ1-4
V: TRBV7-9
size: NA
CDR3: CASRFGTANEKLFF
DNA: TGTGCCAGCAGATTTGGGACGGCTAATGAAAAACTGTTTTTT

D: NA
J: TRBJ1-1
V: TRBV20-1
size: many
CDR3: CSANQERGVWTEAFF
DNA: TGCAGTGCTAATCAGGAACGCGGCGTGTGGACTGAAGCTTTCTTT

D: TRBD1
J: TRBJ1-4
V: TRBV29-1
size: many
CDR3: CSVDPGQGHEKLFF
DNA: TGCAGCGTTGACCCGGGACAGGGCCATGAAAAACTGTTTTTT

D: NA
J: TRBJ2-1
V: TRBV20-1
size: many
CDR3: CSARATAHSYNEQFF
DNA: TGCAGTGCTAGAGCTACGGCACACTCCTACAATGAGCAGTTCTTC

D: NA
J: TRBJ2-1
V: TRBV4-1
size: many
CDR3: CASSPFWGNEQFF
DNA: TGCGCCAGCAGCCCTTTCTGGGGGAATGAGCAGTTCTTC

D: TRBD2
J: TRBJ2-5
V: TRBV18
size: few
CDR3: CASSGTSGSFSETQYF
DNA: TGTGCCAGCTCAGGGACTAGCGGGAGTTTCTCGGAGACCCAGTACTTC

D: NA
J: TRBJ2-2
V: TRBV24-1
size: many
CDR3: CATSDFSWRGTGELFF
DNA: TGTGCCACCAGTGATTTCTCCTGGAGGGGCACCGGGGAGCTGTTTTTT